Each of the 5 T cell receptor beta chains below was sequenced from the same sample in a study of graft-versus-host responses after intestinal transplantation. No cognate antigen is known for these TCRs. Method: immunoSEQ multiplex PCR; TCRdb's copy keeps in-frame clones and lacks some. The table has fewer than 130,000 clones, over 85% seen once. Sequenced here: unstimulated CD8+ T cells sorted from spleen or lymph node cells, sampled before intestinal transplant. The origin of the receptors is a human donor who received an intestinal transplant.

The chain uses TRBV27 and TRBJ1-2; D not certain. Germline V gene lookup returns CDR1 MNHEY and CDR2 SMNVEV (reference sequence). The V end lost 5 bases, the J end lost 1 base, and 20 bases lay between the germline ends. The CDR3 has 17 residues. The DNA of the CDR3 is TGTGCCAGCAGTCCCCAGGAAGCAGGCTCCATTAACTATGGCTACACCTTC. Encoded protein: CASSPQEAGSINYGYTF.

In its sample, this clone was seen once. The chain employs TRBV9 and TRBJ2-3; D gene ambiguous. This CDR3 has 11 amino acids. Trimming removed 6 bases at V and 5 bases at J, with 7 bases between. Germline CDR1 reads SGDLS; CDR2 reads YYNGEE. The CDR3 loop is CASTPGDTQYF. The CDR3 DNA reads TGTGCCAGCACCCCCGGAGATACGCAGTATTTT.

The V gene is TRBV5-4, the J gene TRBJ1-1; D uncertain. This CDR3 comprises 13 residues. Trimming cost V 1 base and J 1 base, with 5 bases left between them. From germline, CDR1 is SGHNT and CDR2 YYREEE (reference sequence). This CDR3 reads CASSLNPNTEAFF. Written as DNA, the CDR3 is TGTGCCAGCAGCTTGAATCCGAACACTGAAGCTTTCTTT.

This sequence joins TRBV29-1 and TRBJ1-1; 9 nucleotides line up with TRBD1. This CDR3 contains 12 residues. With 7 bases clipped from V and 3 bases from J, the junction kept 3 bases outside the gene matches. Germline V gives CDR1 SQVTM, CDR2 ANQGSEA. The CDR3 loop reads CSARTGDTEAFF. CDR3 bases: TGCAGCGCCAGGACAGGGGACACTGAAGCTTTCTTT.

This clone occurred a few times. The J gene is TRBJ1-3, the V gene TRBV9; 10 nucleotides align to TRBD1. The CDR3 contains 17 residues. Per the germline V gene, CDR1 is SGDLS and CDR2 is YYNGEE. V shed 5 bases, J shed 2 bases, and the junction held 10 bases outside the gene matches. CDR3 loop: CASSAYDRGRTGNTIYF. CDR3 DNA sequence: TGTGCCAGCAGTGCCTACGACAGGGGGCGAACTGGAAACACCATATATTTT.